This T cell receptor beta chain appears in the sequencing data of a study of vaccination and CD4 T cells after COVID-19. Turning to the study itself: Overlapping peptides of the spike proteins of SARS-CoV-2, HCoV-NL63, HCoV-OC43 and HCoV-229E were used for cell stimulation.

Treatment noted: roughly 10-day PBMC culture with coronavirus spike peptide pools or control peptides (ViraFEST assay). Half the medium was exchanged for fresh IL-2 medium on days 3 and 7. Findings of the study overall: Convalescent patient numbers were relatively low, with no early post-infection timepoints.

The Oncomine TCR Beta short-read assay was applied to DNA of cultured CD4+ T cells. DNA came from CD4+ T cells after culture. TCRdb ran MiXCR on the PCR reads and lists one entry per CDR3 protein. The data show more than 13,000 distinct CDR3 sequences, 21% seen once. Germline-derived CDR1 and CDR2 are KGHDR and SFDVKD. Trimming cost V 4 bases and J 4 bases, with 16 bases left between them. The length of the CDR3 is 17 residues. This clonotype is medium-sized by share. Its specificity is not known. The chain has TRBV24-1 and TRBJ2-6, with D uncertain. Sequenced material: CD4+ T cells from blood, cultured in vitro, taken before SARS-CoV-2 vaccination. The sequence was obtained from a human donor who received a COVID-19 vaccine. The CDR3 DNA reads as TGTGCCACCAGTGACACCACGCCCGGGTTAGGGGCCAACGTCCTGACTTTC. Translating it yields CATSDTTPGLGANVLTF.